These 6 T cell receptor beta chains share one sample of origin, sequenced in a study of shared clonotypes between healthy human individuals. Sequenced by immunoSEQ multiplex PCR; TCRdb stores in-frame clones only, minus some. The sample includes about 510,000 clones, 79% seen only once; the top ten take under 15%. Sequenced: PBMCs. The receptors originated from a woman aged 40 to 49 in good health. Some clones in this sample may be carry-over from other donors' samples.

The chain has TRBV9 and TRBJ2-5, with D perhaps TRBD1 (6 bases). V lost 0 bases, J lost 4 bases, and 13 bases lay in between. Germline CDR1 SGDLS, CDR2 YYNGEE. The CDR3 spans 15 residues. The CDR3 coding sequence is TGTGCCAGCAGCGTAGGGACAGAATCTCGAGAGACCCAGTACTTC. This translates into CASSVGTESRETQYF.

The V call is TRBV7-2, the J call TRBJ1-2; D remains ambiguous. Trimming took off 3 bases at V and 7 bases at J, with 12 bases between the two ends. Germline V gene lookup returns CDR1 SGHTA and CDR2 FQGNSA. This CDR3 is 13 amino acids long. CDR3 residues: CASSFGMRVGYTF. DNA for the CDR3: TGTGCCAGCAGCTTTGGTATGAGGGTTGGCTACACCTTC.

This CDR3 is CSAVGGVDTQYF. DNA for the CDR3: TGCAGCGCCGTAGGGGGAGTAGATACGCAGTATTTT. The V gene is TRBV29-1, the J gene TRBJ2-3; maybe TRBD1 (6 bases). The CDR3 spans 12 residues. V was shortened by 7 bases and J by 5 bases, with 13 bases between the two germline ends. From germline, CDR1 is SQVTM and CDR2 ANQGSEA.

This clone was seen just once. V is TRBV7-2 and J is TRBJ2-7; 8 nucleotides align to TRBD2. Germline values: CDR1 SGHTA, CDR2 FQGNSA. V was pared by 5 bases and J by 0 bases, with 3 bases of the junction left unmatched. CDR3 size: 14 residues. The CDR3 spells CASSNSGASYEQYF. The CDR3 DNA reads as TGTGCCAGCAGCAATAGCGGGGCCTCCTACGAGCAGTACTTC.

This clone was detected only once. The chain uses TRBV19 and TRBJ2-7; D is ambiguous. The ends were cut back, 5 bases at V and 3 bases at J, with 17 bases in the middle. The CDR3 extends over 15 amino acids. Germline values: CDR1 LNHDA, CDR2 SQIVND (reference sequence). This CDR3 is CASSSGRILFYEQYF. In DNA, the CDR3 is TGTGCCAGTAGTTCAGGACGGATCCTCTTCTACGAGCAGTACTTC. Based on the CDR3 plus reference TRBV19 and TRBJ2-7, the full variable domain is DGGITQSPKYLFRKEGQNVTLSCEQNLNHDAMYWYRQDPGQGLRLIYYSQIVNDFQKGDIAEGYSVSREKKESFPLTVTSAQKNPTAFYLCASSSGRILFYEQYFGPGTRLTVT.

Only a few counts were recorded for this clone. The chain carries TRBV5-5 and TRBJ1-1, with TRBD1 matching over 7 bases. The CDR3 has 14 residues. Trimming took 3 bases from V and 1 from J; bases not matched to a gene: 3. The germline gives CDR1 SGHKS, CDR2 YYEKEE (reference sequence). CDR3: CASSSRTGNTEAFF. CDR3 nucleotide sequence: TGTGCCAGCAGCTCGAGGACAGGGAACACTGAAGCTTTCTTT. The entire variable domain, with the rest obtained from reference TRBV5-5 and TRBJ1-1, is as follows: DAGVTQSPTHLIKTRGQQVTLRCSPISGHKSVSWYQQVLGQGPQFIFQYYEKEERGRGNFPDRFSARQFPNYSSELNVNALLLGDSALYLCASSSRTGNTEAFFGQGTRLTVV.